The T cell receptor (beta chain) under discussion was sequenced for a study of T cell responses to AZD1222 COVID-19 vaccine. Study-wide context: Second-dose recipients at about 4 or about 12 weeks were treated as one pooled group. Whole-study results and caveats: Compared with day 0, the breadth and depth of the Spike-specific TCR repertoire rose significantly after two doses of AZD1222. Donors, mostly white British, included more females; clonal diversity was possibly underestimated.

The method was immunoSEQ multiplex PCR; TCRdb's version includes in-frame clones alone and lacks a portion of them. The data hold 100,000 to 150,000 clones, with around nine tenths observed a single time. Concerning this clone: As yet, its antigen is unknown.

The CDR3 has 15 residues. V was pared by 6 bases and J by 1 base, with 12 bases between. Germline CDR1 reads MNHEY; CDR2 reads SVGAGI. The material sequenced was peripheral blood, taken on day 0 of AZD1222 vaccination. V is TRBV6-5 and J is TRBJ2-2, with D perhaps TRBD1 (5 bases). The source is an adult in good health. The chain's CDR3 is CASRAGFGNTGELFF. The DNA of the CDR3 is TGTGCCAGCAGGGCAGGGTTCGGGAACACCGGGGAGCTGTTTTTT.